This T cell receptor (beta chain) was sequenced for a study of cytomegalovirus exposure and HLA in healthy donors. 13 Jbeta primers and 60 Vbeta primers were used for the PCR. The protocol was immunoSEQ multiplex PCR, while the TCRdb copy is restricted to in-frame clones and leaves out a portion. The sample lists approximately 160,000 clones; approximately 67% were seen once. What was sequenced was PBMCs. The source of this sequence is a woman aged 18-30 years in good health and CMV-seropositive.

The DNA of the CDR3 is TGTGCCAGCAGATCCAGTACAGGGGGCAACGAGCAGTACTTC. Its protein product is CASRSSTGGNEQYF. This chain links TRBV6-1 with TRBJ2-7; 9 bases are shared with TRBD1. Trimming cost V 6 bases and J 5 bases; bases outside gene matches: 8. This CDR3 spans 14 amino acids. Germline V gene sequence: CDR1 MNHNS, CDR2 SASEGT.